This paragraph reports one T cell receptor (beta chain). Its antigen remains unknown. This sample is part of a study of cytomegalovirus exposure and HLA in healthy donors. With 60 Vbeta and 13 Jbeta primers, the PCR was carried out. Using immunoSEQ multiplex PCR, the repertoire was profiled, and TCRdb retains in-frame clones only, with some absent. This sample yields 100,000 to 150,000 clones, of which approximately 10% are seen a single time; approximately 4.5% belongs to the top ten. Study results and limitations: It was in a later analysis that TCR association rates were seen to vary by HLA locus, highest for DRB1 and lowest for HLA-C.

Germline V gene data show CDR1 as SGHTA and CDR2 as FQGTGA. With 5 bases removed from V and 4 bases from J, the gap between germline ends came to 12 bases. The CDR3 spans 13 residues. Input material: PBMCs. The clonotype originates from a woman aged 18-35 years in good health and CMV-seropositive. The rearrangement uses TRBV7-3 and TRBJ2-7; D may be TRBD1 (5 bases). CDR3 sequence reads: CASSQGAYYEQYF. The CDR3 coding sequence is TGTGCCAGCAGCCAAGGGGCCTATTACGAGCAGTACTTC. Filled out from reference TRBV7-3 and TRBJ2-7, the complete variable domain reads GAGVSQTPSNKVTEKGKYVELRCDPISGHTALYWYRQSLGQGPEFLIYFQGTGAADDSGLPNDRFFAVRPEGSVSTLKIQRTERGDSAVYLCASSQGAYYEQYFGPGTRLTVT.